The 17 T cell receptor beta chains in this list originate from one sample, sequenced in a study of shared clonotypes between healthy human individuals. Only in-frame clones appear in the TCRdb table, and some are missing; sequencing was by immunoSEQ multiplex PCR. The sample holds roughly 700,000 clones; 74% are singletons and the top ten take 1.5% to 2%. The sequenced sample consisted of memory CD4+ T cells sorted from blood. Subset denoted: CD45RA-negative fraction. These receptors were collected from a woman between 25 and 40 years old in good health.

V and J are TRBV5-3 and TRBJ1-5; D is perhaps TRBD1 (5 bases). TRBV5-3 is identified as an open reading frame with a role that is uncertain. Trimming pared 5 bases from V and 0 bases from J, leaving 24 bases between. The CDR3 runs 19 residues. The chain's CDR3 is CARSWDWREKRYSNQPQHF. In nucleotides, the CDR3 is TGTGCCAGAAGTTGGGACTGGAGGGAGAAAAGATATAGCAATCAGCCCCAGCATTTT.

This sequence joins TRBV23-1 and TRBJ2-1, with 10 bases aligning to TRBD2. TRBV23-1 is filed as an ORF, its function uncertain. V was pared by 3 bases and J by 15 bases, with 2 bases of the junction left unmatched. CDR3 length equals 11 residues. Here the CDR3 DNA reads TGCGCCAGCAGTCATAGCGGGAGGACGTTCTTC. It yields the protein CASSHSGRTFF.

The V gene is TRBV5-1, the J gene TRBJ2-5; 10 bases are a match to TRBD2. Germline assignment: CDR1 SGHRS and CDR2 YFSETQ. The J segment lost 7 bases and the V segment lost 2 bases, leaving 2 bases of the junction unmatched. This CDR3 has 13 residues. The CDR3 DNA sequence: TGCGCCAGCAGCTTAGCGGGAGGGAGGACCCAGTACTTC. Protein product: CASSLAGGRTQYF.

The CDR3 nucleotides are TGTGCCGTTAATCCAGGACAGGGTTTGGGGTCCTACGAGCAGTACTTC. Its translation is CAVNPGQGLGSYEQYF. The chain joins TRBV10-3 to TRBJ2-7; 8 nucleotides line up with TRBD1. V shed 11 bases and J 1 base; nucleotides not matched to a gene: 16. The CDR3 spans 16 residues. Per the germline V gene, CDR1 is ENHRY and CDR2 is SYGVKD.

The rearrangement joins TRBV4-1 to TRBJ2-5; D call uncertain. Germline values: CDR1 MGHRA, CDR2 YSYEKL. The CDR3 spans 14 residues. Trimming removed 1 base from V and 3 bases from J, with 9 bases in between. The CDR3 DNA reads as TGCGCCAGCAGCCAAGTCGGAGTGAAAGAGACCCAGTACTTC. Protein product: CASSQVGVKETQYF.

This chain joins TRBV7-9 and TRBJ2-3, with 8 bases lining up with TRBD2. J was trimmed by 2 bases and V by 7 bases; bases with no gene match: 11. In germline, CDR1 is SEHNR, CDR2 FQNEAQ (reference sequence). The CDR3 is made up of 16 amino acids. CDR3 loop: CASNPGGGNPTDTQYF. The CDR3 bases are TGTGCCAGCAACCCCGGGGGGGGTAACCCCACAGATACGCAGTATTTT.

The rearrangement uses TRBV7-2 and TRBJ2-2; 8 bases agree with TRBD1. The V segment lost 10 bases and the J segment 1 base; nucleotides outside the gene matches: 8. This CDR3 comprises 15 residues. Germline lookup yields CDR1 SGHTA and CDR2 FQGNSA. In DNA form, the CDR3 reads TGTGCCACCGGAGAGGGGACAGGGAACACCGGGGAGCTGTTTTTT. This sequence encodes CATGEGTGNTGELFF.

V is TRBV28 and J is TRBJ1-2; D possibly corresponds to TRBD1 (5 bases). This CDR3 has 17 amino acids. Germline assignment: CDR1 MDHEN and CDR2 SYDVKM. Trimming took off 3 bases at V and 5 bases at J, with 22 bases between the two ends. In DNA form, the CDR3 reads TGTGCCAGCAGTTTTGGGGGATTAGGTGGGTCGGATTATGGCTACACCTTC. This gives the protein CASSFGGLGGSDYGYTF.

This chain links TRBV30 with TRBJ2-2; D is possibly TRBD1 or TRBD2 (6 bases each). The CDR3 consists of 14 residues. Germline V gene data show CDR1 as GTSNPN and CDR2 as SVGIG (reference sequence). With 0 bases removed from V and 3 bases from J, the gap between germline ends came to 8 bases. Here the CDR3 DNA reads TGTGCCTGGAGTGTAGGGGGGTACACCGGGGAGCTGTTTTTT. Encoded protein: CAWSVGGYTGELFF. The full variable domain, in which reference TRBV30 and TRBJ2-2 provide the parts outside the CDR3, is SQTIHQWPATLVQPVGSPLSLECTVEGTSNPNLYWYRQAAGRGLQLLFYSVGIGQISSEVPQNLSASRPQDRQFILSSKKLLLSDSGFYLCAWSVGGYTGELFFGEGSRLTVL.

This chain links TRBV7-2 with TRBJ2-3, with 8 positions matching TRBD2. Trimming at V came to 8 bases and at J to 0 bases, leaving 13 bases not matched to a gene. The germline CDR1 and CDR2 sequences are SGHTA and FQGNSA. The CDR3 has 17 amino acids. The CDR3 spells CASGGGSVLSSTDTQYF. The DNA for the CDR3 is TGTGCCAGCGGCGGGGGGTCGGTCCTCTCTAGCACAGATACGCAGTATTTT. The entire variable domain, with the rest obtained from reference TRBV7-2 and TRBJ2-3, is as follows: GAGVSQSPSNKVTEKGKDVELRCDPISGHTALYWYRQSLGQGLEFLIYFQGNSAPDKSGLPSDRFSAERTGGSVSTLTIQRTQQEDSAVYLCASGGGSVLSSTDTQYFGPGTRLTVL.

V gene TRBV6-1 combines with J gene TRBJ2-1, with no clear D. Trimming removed 7 bases at V and 0 bases at J, with 10 bases between. This CDR3 region has 14 residues. CDR1 is MNHNS and CDR2 is SASEGT in the germline V gene. CDR3 residues: CASTEFDSYNEQFF. DNA of the CDR3: TGTGCCAGCACCGAGTTCGACTCCTACAATGAGCAGTTCTTC.

V gene TRBV28 combines with J gene TRBJ2-5, with TRBD1 matching 8 bases. Unmatched junction bases numbered 16, after V lost 7 bases and J lost 6 bases. The CDR3 totals 16 residues. The germline gives CDR1 MDHEN, CDR2 SYDVKM. CDR3 sequence reads: CASTQKHSGGGKTQYF. CDR3 DNA sequence: TGTGCCAGCACCCAGAAACATTCAGGGGGCGGGAAGACCCAGTACTTC.

The chain couples TRBV27 to TRBJ2-5; 7 bases align to TRBD2. The CDR3 runs to 15 residues. CDR1 is MNHEY and CDR2 is SMNVEV in the germline V gene (reference sequence). V dropped 5 bases and J dropped 4; count of bases not matched to a gene: 10. CDR3 sequence: CASSPRAGDRETQYF. CDR3 DNA sequence: TGTGCCAGCAGTCCTCGTGCGGGAGATAGAGAGACCCAGTACTTC.

The gene calls are TRBV27 and TRBJ1-2; 7 bases match TRBD1. V gave up 6 bases and J gave up 8 bases; unmatched junction bases: 12. There are 14 residues in the CDR3. Germline V gene data show CDR1 as MNHEY and CDR2 as SMNVEV (reference sequence). The CDR3 sequence is CASRATGDSGGYTF. In DNA form, the CDR3 reads TGTGCCAGCAGGGCTACAGGGGACTCGGGCGGCTACACCTTC.

The chain is built from TRBV7-2 and TRBJ1-4, with D possibly being TRBD1 (6 bases). Trimming stripped 5 bases from V and 0 bases from J, with 16 bases between. The germline CDR1 and CDR2 sequences are SGHTA and FQGNSA. The CDR3 totals 17 residues. CDR3 loop: CASSSLYRGATNEKLFF. CDR3 coding DNA: TGTGCCAGCAGCAGCCTTTATAGGGGGGCAACTAATGAAAAACTGTTTTTT.

The CDR3 region has the DNA TGCGCCAGCAGCTTATCAGGGACGGGGAACACTGAAGCTTTCTTT. Translating it yields CASSLSGTGNTEAFF. V is TRBV5-1 and J is TRBJ1-1; D is possibly TRBD1 (5 bases). The germline V gene encodes CDR1 SGHRS and CDR2 YFSETQ. V shed 2 bases and J shed 1 base, with 12 bases lying between them. This CDR3 has 15 amino acids.

V and J are TRBV28 and TRBJ1-2; D not certain. The CDR3 length is 15 residues. Germline V gene data show CDR1 as MDHEN and CDR2 as SYDVKM. Trimming shortened V by 6 bases and J by 4 bases, and 18 bases separated the two germline ends. The DNA of the CDR3 is TGTGCCAGCAGCTCACCTGGATCCTCCCTCTATGGCTACACCTTC. Encoded protein: CASSSPGSSLYGYTF.